One and the same sample provided the 29 T cell receptor beta chains below, sequenced in a study of shared clonotypes between healthy human individuals. The naive CD8 subset, CD45RO-negative cells positively selected for CCR7, excluded terminally differentiated effector memory CD45RA+ cells. The assay was immunoSEQ multiplex PCR, and TCRdb's table has in-frame clones only and misses some. This sample has 630,000 or so clones, with 98% found just once. Source material: naive CD8+ T cells sorted from blood. The receptors here all came from a man aged 30 to 45 in good health.

V and J are TRBV6-5 and TRBJ2-7, with TRBD1 matching over 11 bases. V lost 6 bases, J lost 4 bases, and 8 bases stayed unmatched. Germline CDR1 reads MNHEY; CDR2 reads SVGAGI. The CDR3 runs to 15 residues. The CDR3 is CASSPGQGARYEQYF. CDR3 sequence (DNA): TGTGCCAGCAGCCCCGGACAGGGGGCGCGGTACGAGCAGTACTTC.

The CDR3 reads CAWRTRQENQPQHF. The DNA for the CDR3 is TGTGCCTGGAGAACTCGACAGGAGAATCAGCCCCAGCATTTT. The chain is built from TRBV30 and TRBJ1-5; D might be TRBD1 (6 bases). Trimming shortened V by 3 bases and J by 4 bases, and 13 bases separated the two germline ends. Germline CDR1 reads GTSNPN; CDR2 reads SVGIG (reference sequence). The CDR3 sequence is 14 residues long.

V usage is TRBV27 and J usage is TRBJ2-7, with D perhaps TRBD2 (5 bases). The germline V gene has CDR1 MNHEY and CDR2 SMNVEV (reference sequence). V dropped 1 base and J dropped 6 bases, with 13 bases sitting between them. This CDR3 is 14 amino acids long. The DNA of the CDR3 is TGTGCCAGCAGTTTATGGCCCCCACTAGGCGAGCAGTACTTC. Encoded protein: CASSLWPPLGEQYF.

The CDR3 nucleotides read TGTGCCAGCAGTTTGGGCCATAGCAATCAGCCCCAGCATTTT. Its protein product is CASSLGHSNQPQHF. The chain links TRBV28 to TRBJ1-5, with D hard to call. V lost 3 bases and J lost 0, with 6 bases in between. Germline-derived CDR1 and CDR2 are MDHEN and SYDVKM. This CDR3 has 14 residues.

Turning to this clone: Within the sample, other DNA sequences also encode this same CDR3. The chain uses TRBV9 and TRBJ2-3, with D unresolved. This CDR3 is built from 14 residues. V was cut by 0 bases and J by 0 bases, with 5 bases left in between. Looked up from germline, CDR1 is SGDLS and CDR2 is YYNGEE. CDR3 sequence: CASSVDGSTDTQYF. The CDR3 DNA reads as TGTGCCAGCAGCGTAGATGGGAGCACAGATACGCAGTATTTT.

The chain is built from TRBV6-5 and TRBJ2-7, with D maybe TRBD2 (5 bases). The CDR3 contains 16 residues. The ends were cut back, 0 bases at V and 3 bases at J, with 15 bases in the middle. Germline V gene lookup returns CDR1 MNHEY and CDR2 SVGAGI. Here the CDR3 DNA reads TGTGCCAGCAGTTACTCATTGCGGGCCATGGGCTACGAGCAGTACTTC. Encoded protein: CASSYSLRAMGYEQYF.

The J gene is TRBJ2-5, the V gene TRBV4-3; no clear D. CDR1 LGHNA and CDR2 YSLEER come from the germline V gene. With 1 base removed from V and 5 bases from J, the gap between germline ends came to 11 bases. The CDR3 is 14 amino acids. CDR3 sequence reads: CASSQVTGRETQYF. As DNA, the CDR3 is TGCGCCAGCAGCCAAGTCACCGGTAGGGAGACCCAGTACTTC.

CDR3 loop: CASSVDDRTYEQYF. CDR3 sequence (DNA): TGTGCCAGCAGTGTCGATGACAGAACCTACGAGCAGTACTTC. The chain combines TRBV2 with TRBJ2-7, with D perhaps TRBD1 (5 bases). The CDR3 extends over 14 amino acids. With 4 bases removed from V and 2 bases from J, the gap between germline ends came to 12 bases. The V gene's germline CDR1 is SNHLY and CDR2 FYNNEI.

The V and J genes are TRBV27 and TRBJ2-7, with D possibly being TRBD2 (6 bases). Germline V gives CDR1 MNHEY, CDR2 SMNVEV (reference sequence). The CDR3 is 13 amino acids. Trimming took 6 bases from V and 3 from J, leaving 12 bases between them. Here the CDR3 reads CASSDGGSYEQYF. The CDR3 coding sequence is TGTGCCAGCAGCGATGGAGGGAGCTACGAGCAGTACTTC.

The chain is built from TRBV29-1 and TRBJ2-2; 12 bases are a match to TRBD1. CDR1 is SQVTM, CDR2 ANQGSEA, per germline. This CDR3 spans 17 amino acids. After removal of 7 bases from V and 4 bases from J, the junction contained 13 bases not matched to a gene. This CDR3 reads CSASGTGGAPGTGELFF. CDR3 DNA sequence: TGCAGCGCCTCCGGGACAGGGGGCGCCCCGGGCACCGGGGAGCTGTTTTTT.

The rearrangement uses TRBV7-9 and TRBJ1-1; D uncertain. With 5 bases removed from V and 6 bases from J, the gap between germline ends came to 19 bases. This CDR3 region has 15 residues. Germline V gene data show CDR1 as SEHNR and CDR2 as FQNEAQ (reference sequence). As DNA, the CDR3 is TGTGCCAGCAGCCCTGAAATGGACTTGCAGGCTGAAGCTTTCTTT. This sequence encodes CASSPEMDLQAEAFF.

V is TRBV11-2 and J is TRBJ2-3; 7 nucleotides line up with TRBD1. The CDR3 has 16 residues. Germline trimming cut 0 bases from V and 6 bases from J; bases unmatched to any gene: 9. Germline CDR1 and CDR2: SGHAT and FQNNGV. The DNA of the CDR3 is TGTGCCAGCAGCTTAGACACAGGGGTGGTGAAGGATACGCAGTATTTT. Its translation is CASSLDTGVVKDTQYF.

Only one count was recorded for this clone. J is TRBJ2-1 and V is TRBV11-2; 7 nucleotides match TRBD2. V lost 5 bases and J lost 7; bases outside the gene matches: 8. Germline CDR1 is SGHAT and CDR2 is FQNNGV. This CDR3 comprises 14 residues. In nucleotides, the CDR3 is TGTGCCAGCAGCGTCCGGGACTACCTAAATGAGCAGTTCTTC. The encoded protein is CASSVRDYLNEQFF.

The chain couples TRBV7-8 to TRBJ2-3, with 9 positions matching TRBD2. CDR1 is SGHVS, CDR2 FQNEAQ, per germline. V gave up 4 bases and J gave up 4 bases; unmatched junction bases: 18. The CDR3 runs to 19 residues. The CDR3 reads CASSSNLASGRNSADTQYF. CDR3 in DNA: TGTGCCAGCAGCTCGAACTTGGCGAGCGGGAGGAATAGCGCAGATACGCAGTATTTT.

The chain has TRBV13 and TRBJ2-7; D unclear. CDR3 size: 13 residues. Germline V gene data show CDR1 as PRHDT and CDR2 as FYEKMQ (reference sequence). The ends were cut back, 4 bases at V and 6 bases at J, with 13 bases in the middle. The CDR3 DNA reads as TGTGCCAGCAGCTCAGACAATCTAGGCGAGCAGTACTTC. Its protein product is CASSSDNLGEQYF.

This chain links TRBV27 with TRBJ2-7, with 12 bases matching TRBD1. The germline CDR1 and CDR2 sequences are MNHEY and SMNVEV (reference sequence). This CDR3 has 16 amino acids. J was trimmed by 3 bases and V by 6 bases; bases with no gene match: 9. CDR3 bases: TGTGCCAGCAGACGTGTCCGGGACAGGGGGCTCTACGAGCAGTACTTC. Encoded protein: CASRRVRDRGLYEQYF.

This rearrangement joins TRBV13 to TRBJ1-1, with D hard to call. This CDR3 has 13 residues. The ends were cut back, 5 bases at V and 7 bases at J, with 14 bases in the middle. The germline gives CDR1 PRHDT, CDR2 FYEKMQ (reference sequence). CDR3 in amino acids: CASSENLADEAFF. The CDR3 coding sequence is TGTGCCAGCAGCGAAAACCTAGCAGATGAAGCTTTCTTT.

This chain links TRBV14 with TRBJ2-7; D is perhaps TRBD1 (5 bases). The germline CDR1 and CDR2 sequences are SGHDN and FVKESK. The CDR3 totals 16 residues. The V gene lost 0 bases and the J gene lost 0 bases, with 12 bases spanning the gap. Here the CDR3 reads CASSQELRGHSYEQYF. CDR3 DNA: TGTGCCAGCAGCCAAGAGTTGCGCGGACACTCCTACGAGCAGTACTTC.

This chain uses TRBV28 with TRBJ2-7; tentatively, D is TRBD1 (5 bases). Trimming removed 6 bases from V and 3 bases from J, with 21 bases in between. The germline V gene has CDR1 MDHEN and CDR2 SYDVKM. The CDR3 consists of 16 residues. CDR3 bases: TGTGCCAGCAGCACACGCAGGGCAATCCCAAACTACGAGCAGTACTTC. Its translation is CASSTRRAIPNYEQYF.

About this clone: The sample contains more than one DNA sequence encoding this CDR3. The chain joins TRBV29-1 to TRBJ1-1, with D unresolved. There are 11 residues in the CDR3. Trimming removed 6 bases from V and 1 base from J, with 6 bases in between. CDR1 SQVTM and CDR2 ANQGSEA come from the germline V gene. The CDR3 is CSVGRNTEAFF. CDR3 sequence (DNA): TGCAGCGTGGGGAGGAACACTGAAGCTTTCTTT.

The chain recombines TRBV7-9 with TRBJ1-4; no clear D. Germline V gives CDR1 SEHNR, CDR2 FQNEAQ (reference sequence). The V gene lost 6 bases and the J gene lost 4 bases, with 9 bases spanning the gap. The CDR3 has 13 residues. The CDR3 DNA reads as TGTGCCAGCAGGGGCCTTTTTAATGAAAAACTGTTTTTT. Its translation is CASRGLFNEKLFF.

The chain links TRBV15 to TRBJ2-1; D is undetermined. Per germline, CDR1 LNHNV and CDR2 YYDKDF (reference sequence). CDR3 length: 12 amino acids. V dropped 8 bases and J dropped 4 bases, with 9 bases sitting between them. The CDR3 DNA reads as TGTGCCACCTGTGAGAGTTACAATGAGCAGTTCTTC. It specifies CATCESYNEQFF.

Worth noting for this clone: The sample contains more than one DNA sequence encoding this CDR3. The chain carries TRBV4-1 and TRBJ2-7, with TRBD2 identical over 14 bases. Germline CDR1 MGHRA, CDR2 YSYEKL. The J segment lost 0 bases and the V segment lost 4 bases, leaving 2 bases of the junction unmatched. This CDR3 is 16 amino acids long. The CDR3 nucleotides are TGCGCCAGCAGCCCAGGACTAGCGGGAGGCTCCTACGAGCAGTACTTC. Amino acid sequence: CASSPGLAGGSYEQYF.

The CDR3 bases are TGTGCCATCAGTGAGACAGGGGGAGACACTGAAGCTTTCTTT. Protein sequence: CAISETGGDTEAFF. The chain combines TRBV10-3 with TRBJ1-1, with 8 bases fitting TRBD1. The CDR3 has 14 residues. Losses at the gene ends were 2 bases for V and 3 bases for J; bases not matched to a gene: 2. CDR1 is ENHRY and CDR2 is SYGVKD in the germline V gene.

V usage is TRBV27 and J usage is TRBJ2-7, with 9 bases that match TRBD2. The CDR3 spans 16 residues. Trimming removed 5 bases from V and 2 bases from J; junction bases left unmatched: 10. From germline, CDR1 is MNHEY and CDR2 SMNVEV (reference sequence). CDR3: CASSAIAGEAPYEQYF. CDR3 bases: TGTGCCAGCAGTGCAATAGCGGGAGAAGCGCCCTACGAGCAGTACTTC.

The chain couples TRBV4-1 to TRBJ2-2; the match to TRBD2 covers 13 bases. Germline loops: CDR1 MGHRA, CDR2 YSYEKL. Unmatched junction bases numbered 6, after V lost 3 bases and J lost 8 bases. The CDR3 has 16 amino acids. The CDR3 DNA reads as TGCGCCAGCAGCCACTCGGGGACTAGCGGGATAGGGGAGCTGTTTTTT. Its translation is CASSHSGTSGIGELFF.

V gene TRBV27 combines with J gene TRBJ1-4; D not certain. The germline V and J ends were trimmed by 8 bases and 2 bases, with 12 bases remaining between them. Germline CDR1 MNHEY, CDR2 SMNVEV (reference sequence). The CDR3 is 14 residues long. The CDR3 DNA reads as TGTGCCAGCGCTCGGCAAGGGACTAATGAAAAACTGTTTTTT. Its protein is CASARQGTNEKLFF.

The rearrangement uses TRBV5-1 and TRBJ2-7; maybe TRBD2 (6 bases). Germline V gene lookup returns CDR1 SGHRS and CDR2 YFSETQ. Between the trimmed V and J ends, which lost 4 bases and 1 base, there was a span of 15 bases. The CDR3 has 15 amino acids. Here the CDR3 DNA reads TGCGCCAGCAGCCTCCCGACCGGGAGTTCCTACGAGCAGTACTTC. It is translated as CASSLPTGSSYEQYF.

This rearrangement joins TRBV29-1 to TRBJ2-7; 7 nucleotides agree with TRBD1. There are 16 residues in the CDR3. Germline loops: CDR1 SQVTM, CDR2 ANQGSEA. CDR3 region: CSITGATSLSSYEQYF. The CDR3 nucleotides are TGCAGTATAACAGGGGCGACTTCGCTTTCCTCCTACGAGCAGTACTTC.